Below are 32 T cell receptor beta chains sequenced from a single sample in a study of response to subunit inactivated influenza vaccine. TCRdb processed the RT-PCR reads anew with MiXCR; each CDR3 protein has one entry. The sample yields under 200,000 distinct CDR3 sequences, roughly 12% seen once. This sample was also put to use in a study of T cells expressing NK-cell markers. That work contributes: TCR beta cDNA was made by 5'RACE template switching with UMIs.

The material was CD8+ T cells sorted from PBMCs, obtained approximately 13 days after vaccination. All receptors come from a man aged 50 to 60 who received an inactivated influenza vaccine.

This clonotype was observed a handful of times. DNA of the CDR3: TGTGCCAGCAGCAAAGCGGAGGGACCGAATAAGAGGAATGAGCAGTTCTTC. The encoded protein is CASSKAEGPNKRNEQFF. The chain joins TRBV21-1 to TRBJ2-1; the D call of TRBD2 is as the table states it, not checked on the DNA. TRBV21-1 is described as a pseudogene. This CDR3 is 17 amino acids long.

This clonotype was seen ten or more times. The J gene is TRBJ2-1, the V gene TRBV29-1; 7 bases map to TRBD1. The length of the CDR3 is 13 residues. V lost 6 bases to trimming and J lost 1 base; unmatched junction nucleotides: 3. Per germline, CDR1 SQVTM and CDR2 ANQGSEA. The CDR3 spells CSVTGASYNEQFF. Written as DNA, the CDR3 is TGCAGCGTCACAGGGGCATCCTACAATGAGCAGTTCTTC.

The table lists this clonotype with a few counts. J is TRBJ2-1 and V is TRBV6-2 or TRBV6-3; D might be TRBD1 or TRBD2, each matching 5 bases. The V end lost 5 bases, the J end lost 5 bases, and 13 bases lay between the germline ends. CDR3 size: 14 residues. Germline CDR1 MNHEY, CDR2 SVGEGT. CDR3 region: CASSPGPFDNEQFF. Written as DNA, the CDR3 is TGTGCCAGCAGTCCGGGACCATTTGACAATGAGCAGTTCTTC.

The chain recombines TRBV4-3 with TRBJ2-3; the match to TRBD2 covers 7 bases. The CDR3 has 15 residues. Per germline, CDR1 LGHNA and CDR2 YSLEER. V gave up 0 bases and J gave up 5 bases; unmatched junction bases: 5. The DNA of the CDR3 is TGCGCCAGCAGCCAAGATGGTCGGGAGGAAGATACGCAGTATTTT. It translates to CASSQDGREEDTQYF.

The chain couples TRBV12-3 or TRBV12-4 to TRBJ2-1; TRBD2 aligns across 11 bases. Trimming took 5 bases from V and 13 from J; bases not matched to a gene: 10. The CDR3 length is 14 residues. The CDR3 DNA follows: TGTGCCAGCAGTCCAGATAGCGGGGGGGGCTATCAGTTCTTC. Translating gives CASSPDSGGGYQFF.

Only a few counts were recorded for this clonotype. This chain connects TRBV4-2 to TRBJ2-3; 14 bases fit TRBD2. The J segment lost 5 bases and the V segment lost 0 bases, leaving 1 base of the junction unmatched. This CDR3 has 16 amino acids. The germline V gene has CDR1 LGHNA and CDR2 YNFKEQ. The CDR3 region has the DNA TGTGCCAGCAGCCAAGAGGGACTAGCGGGAGAAGATACGCAGTATTTT. This sequence encodes CASSQEGLAGEDTQYF.

This clonotype was recorded a few times. The chain carries TRBV28 and TRBJ2-5; D remains ambiguous. Trimming removed 0 bases from V and 4 bases from J, with 3 bases in between. This CDR3 is 12 amino acids long. The germline gives CDR1 MDHEN, CDR2 SYDVKM. CDR3: CASSLWRETQYF. The DNA of the CDR3 is TGTGCCAGCAGTTTATGGAGAGAGACCCAGTACTTC. The variable domain in full, with the rest retrieved from reference TRBV28 and TRBJ2-5, is DVKVTQSSRYLVKRTGEKVFLECVQDMDHENMFWYRQDPGLGLRLIYFSYDVKMKEKGDIPEGYSVSREKKERFSLILESASTNQTSMYLCASSLWRETQYFGPGTRLLVL.

This clonotype was counted between two and nine times. This chain joins TRBV28 and TRBJ2-1; maybe TRBD2 (5 bases). V was pared by 5 bases and J by 0 bases, with 8 bases between. This CDR3 region has 14 residues. Looked up from germline, CDR1 is MDHEN and CDR2 is SYDVKM. CDR3: CASSTGSSYNEQFF. The DNA for the CDR3 is TGTGCCAGCAGTACGGGGAGCTCCTACAATGAGCAGTTCTTC. Full variable domain (outside the CDR3, taken from reference TRBV28 and TRBJ2-1): DVKVTQSSRYLVKRTGEKVFLECVQDMDHENMFWYRQDPGLGLRLIYFSYDVKMKEKGDIPEGYSVSREKKERFSLILESASTNQTSMYLCASSTGSSYNEQFFGPGTRLTVL.

Details on this clonotype: Sequence at one end of the junction differs from germline and may be a read error. The chain links TRBV6-5 to TRBJ2-5, with 13 positions matching TRBD2. The CDR3 covers 18 residues. Germline assignment: CDR1 MNHEY and CDR2 SVGAGI. Here the CDR3 DNA reads TGTGCCAGCAGTTCCGCCCGACTAGCGGGAGGTCTCCAAGAGATCCAGTACTTC. Translated, it gives CASSSARLAGGLQEIQYF.

This clonotype appeared a few times. The chain couples TRBV4-1 to TRBJ2-7; TRBD1 is a possible D gene (5 bases). The germline V gene encodes CDR1 MGHRA and CDR2 YSYEKL. This CDR3 contains 14 residues. Between the trimmed V and J ends, which lost 4 bases and 5 bases, there was a span of 15 bases. The CDR3 bases are TGCGCCAGCAGCCTCTATCAGGGAAGCCACGAGCAGTACTTC. Translating gives CASSLYQGSHEQYF.

This chain connects TRBV28 to TRBJ2-7; D is undetermined. CDR3 length: 14 residues. Trimming removed 7 bases from V and 4 bases from J, with 17 bases in between. Looked up from germline, CDR1 is MDHEN and CDR2 is SYDVKM. The CDR3 spells CASNPALISYEQYF. CDR3 sequence (DNA): TGTGCCAGCAATCCAGCCTTAATAAGTTACGAGCAGTACTTC. Complete variable domain (other parts from reference TRBV28 and TRBJ2-7): DVKVTQSSRYLVKRTGEKVFLECVQDMDHENMFWYRQDPGLGLRLIYFSYDVKMKEKGDIPEGYSVSREKKERFSLILESASTNQTSMYLCASNPALISYEQYFGPGTRLTVT.

This clonotype was counted between two and nine times. This chain links TRBV24-1 with TRBJ2-1; 7 bases line up with TRBD2. Losses at the gene ends were 4 bases for V and 0 bases for J; bases not matched to a gene: 8. The CDR3 spans 17 residues. CDR1 and CDR2 from the germline V gene are KGHDR and SFDVKD. CDR3 region: CATSDWEGSSSYNEQFF. The DNA of the CDR3 is TGTGCCACCAGTGACTGGGAGGGGTCATCCTCCTACAATGAGCAGTTCTTC.

The chain joins TRBV5-1 to TRBJ2-3; TRBD2 matches 12 bases. The CDR3 runs 15 residues. Germline loops: CDR1 SGHRS, CDR2 YFSETQ. Unmatched junction bases numbered 3, after V lost 4 bases and J lost 3 bases. The CDR3 DNA follows: TGCGCCAGCAGCGGACTAGCGGGGTTGACAGATACGCAGTATTTT. Residues: CASSGLAGLTDTQYF.

The chain joins TRBV5-6 to TRBJ2-7; D not resolved. The ends were cut back, 0 bases at V and 6 bases at J, with 7 bases in the middle. This CDR3 is built from 12 residues. CDR1 is SGHDT and CDR2 is YYEEEE in the germline V gene. For the CDR3, the DNA is TGTGCCAGCAGCTTGGGTTCGGGCGAGCAGTACTTC. This codes for CASSLGSGEQYF.

This clonotype turned up a few times. The chain joins TRBV10-1 to TRBJ2-7, with D possibly called TRBD1 or TRBD2 (5 bases each). The ends were cut back, 1 base at V and 3 bases at J, with 16 bases in the middle. In germline, CDR1 is WNHNN, CDR2 SYGVQD (reference sequence). The CDR3 is 16 residues long. CDR3 nucleotides: TGCGCCAGCAGTGAGTTCGGGAAGGGGATCATCTACGAGCAGTACTTC. Protein product: CASSEFGKGIIYEQYF.

This chain joins TRBV7-9 and TRBJ2-1, with 7 bases lining up with TRBD2. Germline V lookup: CDR1 SEHNR, CDR2 FQNEAQ (reference sequence). Losses at the gene ends were 1 base for V and 5 bases for J; bases not matched to a gene: 8. There are 16 residues in the CDR3. The CDR3 region is CASSLGPGSGDNEQFF. The CDR3 nucleotides read TGTGCCAGCAGCTTAGGGCCGGGAAGCGGGGACAATGAGCAGTTCTTC.

This clonotype was seen many times. The chain joins TRBV6-2 or TRBV6-3 to TRBJ2-1; TRBD2 matches at 11 bases. The J segment lost 2 bases and the V segment lost 2 bases, leaving 5 bases of the junction unmatched. Germline-derived CDR1 and CDR2 are MNHEY and SVGEGT. The CDR3 spans 17 residues. CDR3 sequence: CASSYPTSGGTYNEQFF. The DNA of the CDR3 is TGTGCCAGCAGTTACCCTACTAGCGGGGGAACCTACAATGAGCAGTTCTTC.

The chain employs TRBV4-3 and TRBJ2-7; tentative D call: TRBD2 (6 bases). V lost 4 bases and J lost 1, with 17 bases in between. Germline loops: CDR1 LGHNA, CDR2 YSLEER. CDR3 size: 16 residues. DNA for the CDR3: TGCGCCAGCAGCCCCCTGTGGGGGGACGAATCCTACGAGCAGTACTTC. It yields the protein CASSPLWGDESYEQYF.

This clonotype was seen more than once but under ten times. The rearrangement joins TRBV27 to TRBJ2-7; 7 bases line up with TRBD2. CDR1 and CDR2 (germline): MNHEY, SMNVEV (reference sequence). V trimming: 3 bases; J trimming: 0 bases; junction bases outside the gene matches: 5. This CDR3 is 15 amino acids long. Here the CDR3 reads CASSFASGLSYEQYF. For the CDR3, the DNA is TGTGCCAGCAGTTTTGCTAGCGGCCTCTCCTACGAGCAGTACTTC.

The V gene is TRBV7-2, the J gene TRBJ2-2, with TRBD2 matching over 7 bases. Germline values: CDR1 SGHTA, CDR2 FQGNSA. CDR3 length: 15 residues. After removal of 2 bases from V and 7 bases from J, the junction contained 7 bases not matched to a gene. CDR3 DNA sequence: TGTGCCAGCAGCTTATTGGGAGGGGCTGACGGGGAGCTGTTTTTT. Translated: CASSLLGGADGELFF.

This clonotype was seen only a few times. The chain uses TRBV20-1 and TRBJ2-3; TRBD1 might be the D (5 bases). Trimming removed 2 bases at V and 1 base at J, with 13 bases between. The CDR3 spans 15 residues. Germline lookup yields CDR1 DFQATT and CDR2 SNEGSKA (reference sequence). CDR3 DNA sequence: TGCAGTGCTAGACGGTCTGGGGCTGGCACAGATACGCAGTATTTT. Residues: CSARRSGAGTDTQYF.

This clonotype was seen only a few times. The chain has TRBV6-2 or TRBV6-3 and TRBJ1-2; 7 bases map to TRBD1. The V gene end was trimmed by 8 bases and the J gene end by 4 bases; junction bases not matched to a gene: 10. The CDR3 has 14 amino acids. Germline CDR1 MNHEY, CDR2 SVGEGT. The CDR3 DNA is TGTGCCAGCTGTGCGATGGGACAGACCTATGGCTACACCTTC. Protein: CASCAMGQTYGYTF.

V usage is TRBV5-6 and J usage is TRBJ2-7; D might be TRBD2 (6 bases). Germline values: CDR1 SGHDT, CDR2 YYEEEE. Deletions cut 1 base from V and 1 base from J, with 9 bases between. CDR3 length: 14 amino acids. DNA of the CDR3: TGTGCCAGCAGCTTGCAACTAGCTTCCTACGAGCAGTACTTC. The encoded protein is CASSLQLASYEQYF.

This clonotype was observed a handful of times. This rearrangement joins TRBV20-1 to TRBJ2-7; 8 nucleotides match TRBD1. V lost 5 bases and J lost 6; bases outside the gene matches: 9. The germline V gene has CDR1 DFQATT and CDR2 SNEGSKA (reference sequence). The CDR3 totals 13 residues. CDR3 nucleotide sequence: TGCAGTGCTGCCAGGGGGCGAAATACCGAGCAGTACTTC. This sequence encodes CSAARGRNTEQYF.

This clonotype was recorded many times. The chain employs TRBV20-1 and TRBJ2-5; 9 nucleotides match TRBD2. The CDR3 totals 15 residues. V lost 6 bases to trimming and J lost 0 bases; unmatched junction nucleotides: 8. Germline loops: CDR1 DFQATT, CDR2 SNEGSKA (reference sequence). This CDR3 reads CSASGRILYQETQYF. CDR3 DNA: TGCAGTGCGAGCGGGAGGATCCTTTACCAAGAGACCCAGTACTTC.

V and J are TRBV28 and TRBJ1-1, with D unclear. The CDR3 is made up of 11 amino acids. V lost 5 bases, J lost 8 bases, and 9 bases lay in between. CDR1 MDHEN and CDR2 SYDVKM come from the germline V gene. DNA for the CDR3: TGTGCCAGCAGTCCGGACGGGGAAGCTTTCTTT. This encodes CASSPDGEAFF. Looking up the rest from reference TRBV28 and TRBJ1-1 gives the full variable domain: DVKVTQSSRYLVKRTGEKVFLECVQDMDHENMFWYRQDPGLGLRLIYFSYDVKMKEKGDIPEGYSVSREKKERFSLILESASTNQTSMYLCASSPDGEAFFGQGTRLTVV.

The chain is built from TRBV18 and TRBJ2-6; D perhaps matches TRBD2 (5 bases). The CDR3 covers 15 residues. Germline CDR1 KGHSH, CDR2 LQKENI. V was clipped by 9 bases and J by 1 base, with 13 bases between them. The CDR3 nucleotides are TGTGCCAGTCTCGAAAGGGAGTCTGGGGCCAACGTCCTGACTTTC. Its protein is CASLERESGANVLTF.

This clonotype was seen more than once but under ten times. This chain joins TRBV12-3 or TRBV12-4 and TRBJ1-1; 10 bases align to TRBD1. V lost 2 bases and J lost 0; bases outside the gene matches: 9. The CDR3 loop spans 18 amino acids. CDR3 DNA: TGTGCCAGCAGTTTACTCGACAGGGGGCCGAGGATGAACACTGAAGCTTTCTTT. Translating it yields CASSLLDRGPRMNTEAFF.

The J gene is TRBJ2-7, the V gene TRBV28; TRBD2 aligns across 14 bases. Per germline, CDR1 MDHEN and CDR2 SYDVKM. There are 16 residues in the CDR3. V was pared by 5 bases and J by 3 bases, with 6 bases of the junction left unmatched. DNA of the CDR3: TGTGCCAGCAGTCCACTCGGGACTAGCGGGAGCTACGAGCAGTACTTC. This gives the protein CASSPLGTSGSYEQYF.

The chain recombines TRBV4-3 with TRBJ1-2, with 7 bases fitting TRBD1. Germline assignment: CDR1 LGHNA and CDR2 YSLEER. V was pared by 2 bases and J by 13 bases, with 13 bases of the junction left unmatched. The length of the CDR3 is 14 residues. The CDR3 DNA sequence: TGCGCCAGCAGCCAACCGGACAGGCCTGAGGCTTTCACCTTC. Amino acid sequence: CASSQPDRPEAFTF.

This clonotype has a handful of counts. The J gene is TRBJ2-1, the V gene TRBV27; weak D call: TRBD2 (6 bases). Germline CDR1 reads MNHEY; CDR2 reads SMNVEV (reference sequence). The V and J ends lost 8 bases and 4 bases respectively, with 18 bases between them. The CDR3 consists of 15 residues. In nucleotides, the CDR3 is TGTGCCAGCGGCCTTGGAGGGAGCGCATACAATGAGCAGTTCTTC. Translation: CASGLGGSAYNEQFF.

At least ten counts were recorded for this clonotype. The chain links TRBV12-3 or TRBV12-4 to TRBJ2-5, with D possibly called TRBD1 or TRBD2 (5 bases each). V lost 6 bases and J 9 bases, leaving 23 bases between the germline ends. The CDR3 runs 15 residues. In DNA, the CDR3 is TGTGCCAGCAGGAAACTGGGACCGTCAGGATGGGCCCAGTACTTC. The encoded protein is CASRKLGPSGWAQYF.